Listed below are T cell receptor beta chains from one sample, sequenced in a study of shared clonotypes between healthy human individuals. Here immunoSEQ multiplex PCR was the method, and the copy in TCRdb shows in-frame clones only, minus some. The table has under 1,100,000 clones, 65% to 80% seen once. The specimen sequenced was memory CD4+ T cells sorted from blood. All receptors derive from a man younger than 35 in good health. The CDR3 runs from the conserved cysteine through the conserved F or W. The D gene is left open where the match is weak. Expanded clones get a size class; other rows say once, few or many, or leave the size out.

.	TRBD2	TRBV4-3	TRBJ2-7	CASSQEAAGGYEQYF	TGCGCCAGCAGCCAAGAGGCCGCGGGAGGGTACGAGCAGTACTTC
.	.	TRBV2	TRBJ2-2	CASSEILPNTGELFF	TGTGCCAGCAGTGAAATTCTCCCGAACACCGGGGAGCTGTTTTTT
.	TRBD2	TRBV7-2	TRBJ2-5	CASSPHSGSGETQYF	TGTGCCAGCAGCCCCCATAGCGGGAGTGGAGAGACCCAGTACTTC
few	.	TRBV4-2	TRBJ1-2	CASSQDEQTLGYTF	TGTGCCAGCAGCCAAGATGAACAGACGCTTGGCTACACCTTC
.	.	TRBV7-2	TRBJ2-7	CASNSPSRGSYEQYF	TGTGCCAGCAACTCGCCTTCGCGGGGCTCCTACGAGCAGTACTTC
.	.	TRBV5-1	TRBJ2-7	CASRSSHSEQYF	TGCGCCAGCAGGTCTAGCCACTCCGAGCAGTACTTC
.	.	TRBV7-2	TRBJ2-3	CASTQSVFADTQYF	TGTGCCAGCACCCAAAGCGTATTTGCGGATACGCAGTATTTT
.	.	TRBV11-2	TRBJ2-7	CASRDTGLISYEQYF	TGTGCCAGCAGGGACACAGGGCTTATCTCCTACGAGCAGTACTTC
.	.	TRBV28	TRBJ1-1	CASSLAQRTEAFF	TGTGCCAGCAGTTTAGCCCAGCGTACTGAAGCTTTCTTT
.	.	TRBV20-1	TRBJ2-3	CSARVTDTQYF	TGCAGTGCTAGAGTGACAGATACGCAGTATTTT
.	.	TRBV11-2	TRBJ1-6	CASSLAALGTLHF	TGTGCCAGCAGCTTAGCTGCTCTGGGGACCCTCCACTTT
.	.	TRBV6-6	TRBJ1-2	CASRIEGLGYTF	TGTGCCAGCAGGATCGAGGGTCTGGGCTACACCTTC
.	.	TRBV30	TRBJ1-1	CAWKDTSTEAFF	TGTGCCTGGAAGGACACCAGCACTGAAGCTTTCTTT
few	.	TRBV23-1	TRBJ1-2	CASSQGASKRYGYTF	TGCGCCAGCAGTCAAGGGGCCTCCAAGAGATATGGCTACACCTTC
.	.	TRBV6-5	TRBJ2-5	CASSYSKGTQETQYF	TGTGCCAGCAGTTACTCGAAAGGGACCCAAGAGACCCAGTACTTC
.	.	TRBV27	TRBJ2-2	CASSFQTTGELFF	TGTGCCAGCAGTTTCCAGACTACCGGGGAGCTGTTTTTT
once	TRBD1	TRBV5-5	TRBJ1-5	CASSFVTGKGQPQHF	TGTGCCAGCAGCTTCGTGACAGGGAAGGGTCAGCCCCAGCATTTT
.	.	TRBV7-2	TRBJ2-1	CASSAPQGYNEQFF	TGTGCCAGCAGCGCACCCCAGGGGTACAATGAGCAGTTCTTC
.	TRBD1	TRBV7-2	TRBJ1-4	CASSLQGQGAGEKLFF	TGTGCCAGCAGCTTACAAGGACAGGGGGCGGGGGAAAAACTGTTTTTT
.	TRBD1	TRBV18	TRBJ2-7	CASSPPPGGQEQYF	TGTGCCAGCTCACCACCCCCAGGGGGCCAAGAGCAGTACTTC
.	.	TRBV5-1	TRBJ2-2	CASSLEGRVFVTGELFF	TGCGCCAGCAGCTTGGAAGGCAGGGTATTTGTAACCGGGGAGCTGTTTTTT
.	.	TRBV7-9	TRBJ2-7	CASSLIGGRPAEQYF	TGTGCCAGCAGCTTAATCGGGGGCCGGCCGGCCGAGCAGTACTTC
.	TRBD2	TRBV19	TRBJ2-7	CASSRPGLAGDEQYF	TGTGCCAGTAGTAGACCGGGACTAGCGGGGGACGAGCAGTACTTC
.	.	TRBV10-1	TRBJ1-4	CASIGTVEKLFF	TGCGCCAGCATTGGAACCGTTGAAAAACTGTTTTTT
.	.	TRBV5-4	TRBJ1-1	CASSLGGLNTEAFF	TGTGCCAGCAGCTTGGGAGGGTTGAACACTGAAGCTTTCTTT
.	.	TRBV5-5	TRBJ2-2	CASSLVTSNTGELFF	TGTGCCAGCAGCTTGGTGACGTCGAACACCGGGGAGCTGTTTTTT
.	TRBD2	TRBV18	TRBJ2-5	CASSPWKASGETQYF	TGTGCCAGCTCACCATGGAAAGCTAGCGGAGAGACCCAGTACTTC
.	TRBD1	TRBV7-3	TRBJ2-1	CASSLDRANEQFF	TGTGCCAGCAGCTTGGACAGGGCCAATGAGCAGTTCTTC
.	TRBD1	TRBV12-5	TRBJ1-2	CASGLSGQGGGGYTF	TGTGCTAGTGGTTTGTCCGGACAGGGGGGAGGTGGCTACACCTTC
.	.	TRBV11-2	TRBJ2-1	CASSLDSGRDNEQFF	TGTGCCAGCAGCTTAGATTCCGGTCGGGACAATGAGCAGTTCTTC
.	.	TRBV19	TRBJ1-4	CASTRSTNEKLFF	TGTGCCAGTACCCGATCAACTAATGAAAAACTGTTTTTT
.	.	TRBV19	TRBJ1-1	CASSKAAVNTEAFF	TGTGCCAGTAGTAAGGCTGCGGTGAACACTGAAGCTTTCTTT
.	TRBD2	TRBV27	TRBJ2-7	CASSPGGSSYEQYF	TGTGCCAGCAGTCCGGGGGGGAGCTCCTACGAGCAGTACTTC
.	.	TRBV30	TRBJ2-7	CAWSQVYEQYF	TGTGCCTGGAGTCAGGTCTACGAGCAGTACTTC
.	.	TRBV30	TRBJ2-5	CAWSVGGAIVGTQYF	TGTGCCTGGAGTGTTGGGGGGGCTATAGTGGGGACCCAGTACTTC